This TCR beta chain was sequenced during a study of blood T cell repertoires in COVID-19. Study-level information: Samples of COVID-19 (acute and convalescent) were obtained from the United States, Italy and Spain.

Generated by immunoSEQ multiplex PCR, the TCRdb table keeps only in-frame clones and is missing some. The sample has approximately 290,000 clones, approximately 85% seen once; the top ten hold 0.87%. The receptor's source is a human donor with COVID-19, enrolled during active disease. The donor label of this sample is uncertain. Sequencing was carried out using peripheral blood.

CDR3: CASRRDRRRPQHF. CDR3 in DNA: TGTGCCAGCAGGCGGGACAGACGGAGGCCCCAGCATTTT. The V call is TRBV6-5, the J call TRBJ1-5; 7 bases match TRBD1. This CDR3 has 13 residues. Trimming took 6 bases from V and 9 from J; bases not matched to a gene: 8. The germline V gene encodes CDR1 MNHEY and CDR2 SVGAGI.